Below are 11 T cell receptor beta chains sequenced from a single sample in a study of blood T cell repertoires in COVID-19. TCRdb's copy holds only in-frame clones and misses some; the assay was immunoSEQ multiplex PCR. The sample yields about 69,000 clones, 70% to 90% seen once. Sequencing used peripheral blood. Receptor source: a man in his forties or fifties with COVID-19, enrolled during active disease.

This chain links TRBV13 with TRBJ2-5, with 8 bases identical to TRBD2. Germline V gives CDR1 PRHDT, CDR2 FYEKMQ (reference sequence). The junction had 6 bases not matched to a gene; V was cut back by 1 base and J by 5 bases. This CDR3 is built from 15 residues. CDR3 amino acids: CASSLDSRGDETQYF. The CDR3 DNA reads TGTGCCAGCAGCTTAGATTCGCGGGGGGATGAGACCCAGTACTTC.

V is TRBV28 and J is TRBJ2-5; 16 bases are shared with TRBD2. The CDR3 loop spans 20 amino acids. CDR1 is MDHEN and CDR2 is SYDVKM in the germline V gene. V lost 3 bases and J lost 4; bases outside the gene matches: 14. The CDR3 is CASSLVVGLAGGPLSETQYF. For the CDR3, the DNA is TGTGCCAGCAGTTTGGTCGTGGGACTAGCGGGGGGGCCTCTTTCAGAGACCCAGTACTTC.

The rearrangement links TRBV4-1 to TRBJ1-5, with a tentative D call TRBD1 (5 bases). From germline, CDR1 is MGHRA and CDR2 YSYEKL. CDR3 size: 20 residues. The V end lost 4 bases, the J end lost 1 base, and 26 bases lay between the germline ends. In DNA form, the CDR3 reads TGCGCCAGCAGCCCGAGAACAGGCTGGAGGCGGGCGGGGAGCAATCAGCCCCAGCATTTT. It encodes CASSPRTGWRRAGSNQPQHF.

The V call is TRBV30, the J call TRBJ2-7; 8 positions agree with TRBD1. Germline-derived CDR1 and CDR2 are GTSNPN and SVGIG (reference sequence). The CDR3 is made up of 14 amino acids. V was pared by 5 bases and J by 5 bases, with 11 bases of the junction left unmatched. The CDR3 loop reads CAWARTGTGDEQYF. The CDR3 nucleotides are TGTGCCTGGGCGCGGACAGGGACGGGCGACGAGCAGTACTTC.

The genes are TRBV5-1 and TRBJ1-2; D may be TRBD1 (5 bases). The V gene's germline CDR1 is SGHRS and CDR2 YFSETQ. The CDR3 covers 12 residues. Trimming left V 4 bases short and J 6 bases short, with 10 bases between. As DNA, the CDR3 is TGCGCCAGCAGCCTTGGCAGGGATGGCTACACCTTC. Its protein product is CASSLGRDGYTF. The complete variable domain, with remaining parts taken from reference TRBV5-1 and TRBJ1-2, reads KAGVTQTPRYLIKTRGQQVTLSCSPISGHRSVSWYQQTPGQGLQFLFEYFSETQRNKGNFPGRFSGRQFSNSRSEMNVSTLELGDSALYLCASSLGRDGYTFGSGTRLTVV.

This chain connects TRBV27 to TRBJ2-7, with 8 bases lining up with TRBD1. With V trimmed by 0 bases and J by 4 bases, 14 bases remained unmatched. The CDR3 loop spans 18 amino acids. Germline CDR1 is MNHEY and CDR2 is SMNVEV (reference sequence). This CDR3 reads CASSLSTLGTGLGYEQYF. For the CDR3, the DNA is TGTGCCAGCAGTTTATCTACTCTCGGGACAGGTTTGGGGTACGAGCAGTACTTC.

V is TRBV27 and J is TRBJ2-6; 7 bases fit TRBD1. Germline values: CDR1 MNHEY, CDR2 SMNVEV (reference sequence). With V trimmed by 5 bases and J by 4 bases, 8 bases remained unmatched. The CDR3 covers 16 residues. The CDR3 nucleotides are TGTGCCAGCAGTCCCAAACAGGGGCTCGGGGCCAACGTCCTGACTTTC. Its protein product is CASSPKQGLGANVLTF. The full variable domain, its missing parts supplied by reference TRBV27 and TRBJ2-6, is EAQVTQNPRYLITVTGKKLTVTCSQNMNHEYMSWYRQDPGLGLRQIYYSMNVEVTDKGDVPEGYKVSRKEKRNFPLILESPSPNQTSLYFCASSPKQGLGANVLTFGAGSRLTVL.

The chain carries TRBV19 and TRBJ2-5, with 9 bases identical to TRBD2. Losses at the gene ends were 0 bases for V and 3 bases for J; bases not matched to a gene: 2. The length of the CDR3 is 15 residues. In germline, CDR1 is LNHDA, CDR2 SQIVND (reference sequence). The CDR3 sequence: CASSIELAGEETQYF. As DNA, the CDR3 is TGTGCCAGTAGTATAGAGTTAGCGGGGGAAGAGACCCAGTACTTC.

The chain couples TRBV6-5 to TRBJ2-7; D ambiguous. V lost 0 bases and J 4 bases, leaving 10 bases between the germline ends. CDR3 length: 14 residues. Germline V CDR1 and CDR2: MNHEY, SVGAGI. The CDR3 loop reads CASSYSGEDYEQYF. In nucleotides, the CDR3 is TGTGCCAGCAGTTACTCAGGAGAAGATTACGAGCAGTACTTC.

This rearrangement joins TRBV4-1 to TRBJ2-5; the match to TRBD2 covers 13 bases. The J segment lost 7 bases and the V segment lost 4 bases, leaving 15 bases of the junction unmatched. This CDR3 is built from 18 residues. CDR1 is MGHRA, CDR2 YSYEKL, per germline. The CDR3 protein is CASSRGLAGPRQPGTQYF. The CDR3 DNA reads as TGCGCCAGCAGCCGGGGACTAGCGGGGCCCCGCCAGCCTGGGACCCAGTACTTC.

The rearrangement uses TRBV11-2 and TRBJ2-1, with 10 bases that match TRBD2. Germline CDR1 is SGHAT and CDR2 is FQNNGV. The CDR3 extends over 17 amino acids. V lost 2 bases and J lost 7; bases outside the gene matches: 11. DNA for the CDR3: TGTGCCAGCAGCTTAAGCGGTAGCGGGGGGCGGGTTAATGAGCAGTTCTTC. Translated, it gives CASSLSGSGGRVNEQFF.